A single sample is the source of the 3 T cell receptor beta chains below, sequenced in a study of T cell repertoires in cytomegalovirus infection. These TCRs' antigens remain unknown. From the reads, TCRdb called clonotypes with MiXCR, one entry per CDR3 protein. The table shows approximately 76,000 distinct CDR3 sequences, with 20% to 30% occurring only once. The sequencing here drew on CD8+ T cells from cultured PBMCs, taken from culture after CMV antigen stimulation. The source is a human donor in good health (CMV status not recorded). Some clones in this sample may be carry-over from other donors' samples.

This clonotype has at least ten counts. The CDR3 spells CASSPTSAIYEQYF. Here the CDR3 DNA reads TGTGCCAGCAGCCCGACTAGCGCGATCTACGAGCAGTACTTC. V is TRBV7-4 and J is TRBJ2-7; 8 bases match TRBD2. V trimming: 5 bases; J trimming: 3 bases; junction bases outside the gene matches: 6. CDR3 length: 14 amino acids. Germline V CDR1 and CDR2: SGHVT, SQSDAQ.

This clonotype was seen a handful of times. V and J are TRBV10-3 and TRBJ2-1; maybe TRBD2 (6 bases). V was shortened by 4 bases and J by 14 bases, with 12 bases between the two germline ends. CDR1 is ENHRY, CDR2 SYGVKD, per germline. The CDR3 is 11 residues long. The CDR3 here is CAISGGDEEFF. The CDR3 coding sequence is TGTGCCATCAGTGGGGGGGACGAGGAGTTCTTC.

This clonotype was detected many times. The chain joins TRBV7-2 to TRBJ2-1; 7 positions match TRBD2. CDR1 and CDR2 (germline): SGHTA, FQGNSA. V gave up 4 bases and J gave up 15 bases; unmatched junction bases: 12. The length of the CDR3 is 13 residues. CDR3: CASSSDGRGEWFF. For the CDR3, the DNA is TGTGCCAGCAGCTCCGACGGTCGGGGGGAGTGGTTCTTC.